Described below is a single T cell receptor beta chain sequence and its context. This specimen belongs to a study of cytomegalovirus exposure and HLA in healthy donors. Overall study: Samples from HLA-typed donors yielded 85 million to 95 million unique TCRs in an early data release.

In the PCR, 60 Vbeta and 13 Jbeta primers were used. Measured with immunoSEQ multiplex PCR; TCRdb has only the in-frame clones, and not every one. Of some 75,000 clones listed, 60% to 85% were seen once; the top ten hold almost 6%. The sequence came from a man between 18 and 35 years old in good health and CMV-seropositive. Sample: PBMCs.

The CDR3: CASSDFGFGHQPQHF. The CDR3 bases are TGCGCCAGCAGTGATTTCGGGTTCGGCCATCAGCCCCAGCATTTT. The V and J genes are TRBV10-2 and TRBJ1-5; D is unresolved. Trimming left V 3 bases short and J 5 bases short, with 14 bases between. Germline V lookup: CDR1 WSHSY, CDR2 SAAADI. The CDR3 runs to 15 residues.